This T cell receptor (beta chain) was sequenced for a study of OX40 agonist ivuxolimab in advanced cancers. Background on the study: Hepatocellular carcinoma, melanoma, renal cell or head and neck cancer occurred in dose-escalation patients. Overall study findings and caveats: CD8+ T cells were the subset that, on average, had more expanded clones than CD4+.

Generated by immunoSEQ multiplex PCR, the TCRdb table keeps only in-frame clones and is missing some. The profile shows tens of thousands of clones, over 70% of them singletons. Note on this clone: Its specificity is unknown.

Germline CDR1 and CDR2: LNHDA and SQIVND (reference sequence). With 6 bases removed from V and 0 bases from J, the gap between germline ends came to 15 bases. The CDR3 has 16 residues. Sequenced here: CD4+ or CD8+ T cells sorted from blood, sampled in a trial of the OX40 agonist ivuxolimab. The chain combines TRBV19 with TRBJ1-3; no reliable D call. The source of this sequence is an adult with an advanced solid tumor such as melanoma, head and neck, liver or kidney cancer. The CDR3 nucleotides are TGTGCCAGTAGCTACGCTGCAGGCAACTCTGGAAACACCATATATTTT. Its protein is CASSYAAGNSGNTIYF.